What follows are 14 T cell receptor beta chains derived from one specimen sequenced in a study of blood T cell repertoires in COVID-19. Measured with immunoSEQ multiplex PCR; TCRdb has only the in-frame clones, and not every one. This table holds hundreds of thousands of clones, about nine tenths found once. The specimen sequenced was peripheral blood. The source is a woman in her twenties or thirties with active or convalescent COVID-19.

This clone was counted between two and nine times. The V gene is TRBV3-1 (or the pseudogene TRBV3-2), the J gene TRBJ2-1, with D unresolved. The germline V and J ends were trimmed by 0 bases and 9 bases, with 6 bases remaining between them. The CDR3 totals 12 residues. Germline V gene sequence: CDR1 LGHDT, CDR2 YNNKEL (reference sequence). In DNA, the CDR3 is TGTGCCAGCAGCCAAGACCCGGGTGAGCAGTTCTTC. Protein sequence: CASSQDPGEQFF.

In this sample, this clone turned up once. The chain employs TRBV3-1 (or the pseudogene TRBV3-2) and TRBJ1-1, with no clear D. Germline-derived CDR1 and CDR2 are LGHDT and YNNKEL (reference sequence). The CDR3 loop spans 12 amino acids. Between the trimmed V and J ends, which lost 0 bases and 10 bases, there was a span of 9 bases. CDR3 sequence reads: CASSQDLGGAFF. The DNA for the CDR3 is TGTGCCAGCAGCCAAGATCTAGGAGGAGCTTTCTTT.

For the CDR3, the DNA is TGTGCCAGCAGCTTAACCCCAGGGGATGGAAACACCATATATTTT. The encoded protein is CASSLTPGDGNTIYF. This chain joins TRBV11-3 and TRBJ1-3, with D perhaps matching TRBD1 (6 bases). Trimming removed 2 bases from V and 3 bases from J, with 11 bases in between. The CDR3 extends over 15 amino acids. Germline assignment: CDR1 SGHNT and CDR2 YENEEA.

The chain employs TRBV10-3 and TRBJ1-3, with D possibly matching TRBD1 (6 bases). The germline V and J ends were trimmed by 3 bases and 0 bases, with 12 bases remaining between them. This CDR3 region has 16 residues. CDR1 and CDR2 (germline): ENHRY, SYGVKD. CDR3 coding DNA: TGTGCCATCAGTGATTTGGGGGGGCTCTCTGGAAACACCATATATTTT. Encoded protein: CAISDLGGLSGNTIYF.

V usage is TRBV5-1 and J usage is TRBJ1-2; 8 nucleotides match TRBD1. This CDR3 comprises 16 residues. Germline V gene lookup returns CDR1 SGHRS and CDR2 YFSETQ. The V and J ends lost 4 bases and 4 bases, in that order; junction bases with no gene match: 12. The CDR3, as DNA: TGCGCCAGCAGCGCACGGACGACAGGGGAGATCTATGGCTACACCTTC. Translation gives CASSARTTGEIYGYTF.

The chain's CDR3 is CASSRGTSGGEDTQYF. Here the CDR3 DNA reads TGTGCCAGCAGCCGCGGGACTAGCGGGGGGGAAGATACGCAGTATTTT. The rearrangement uses TRBV13 and TRBJ2-3, with 16 bases identical to TRBD2. Per germline, CDR1 PRHDT and CDR2 FYEKMQ (reference sequence). This CDR3 is built from 16 residues. The junction had 4 bases not matched to a gene; V was cut back by 5 bases and J by 5 bases.

This clone was recorded a few times. The chain combines TRBV6-5 with TRBJ2-7, with 8 bases lining up with TRBD1. This CDR3 spans 14 amino acids. Germline CDR1 is MNHEY and CDR2 is SVGAGI. Trimming at V came to 5 bases and at J to 0 bases, leaving 3 bases not matched to a gene. The CDR3 sequence: CASSKDRVSYEQYF. The CDR3 DNA reads TGTGCCAGCAGTAAGGACAGGGTCTCCTACGAGCAGTACTTC.

V is TRBV27 and J is TRBJ1-1, with TRBD1 matching 8 bases. CDR1 and CDR2 from the germline V gene are MNHEY and SMNVEV (reference sequence). The junction had 12 bases not matched to a gene; V was cut back by 6 bases and J by 0 bases. The CDR3 is made up of 17 amino acids. CDR3 sequence reads: CASSPFYTQGVNTEAFF. CDR3 DNA sequence: TGTGCCAGCAGCCCATTCTATACACAGGGGGTGAACACTGAAGCTTTCTTT.

The genes are TRBV5-8 and TRBJ1-3; D not certain. Trimming took off 0 bases at V and 5 bases at J, with 12 bases between the two ends. The germline V gene has CDR1 SGHTS and CDR2 YDEGEE. The CDR3 has 15 amino acids. DNA of the CDR3: TGTGCCAGCAGCTTGGCTGGAGATCGTAGAAACACCATATATTTT. It is translated as CASSLAGDRRNTIYF.

The chain combines TRBV19 with TRBJ2-1, with 7 bases lining up with TRBD1. Germline V gives CDR1 LNHDA, CDR2 SQIVND (reference sequence). CDR3 size: 16 residues. Trimming cost V 5 bases and J 0 bases; bases outside gene matches: 7. CDR3: CASSFAGTASYNEQFF. The CDR3 nucleotides read TGTGCCAGTAGTTTTGCCGGGACAGCCTCCTACAATGAGCAGTTCTTC.

CDR3 nucleotides: TGCGCCAGCAGCCAACCGGGCGGGAGCTCCTACAATGAGCAGTTCTTC. Protein product: CASSQPGGSSYNEQFF. The chain employs TRBV4-1 and TRBJ2-1; TRBD2 agrees at 7 bases. The V gene end was trimmed by 2 bases and the J gene end by 0 bases; junction bases not matched to a gene: 4. This CDR3 comprises 16 residues. The V gene's germline CDR1 is MGHRA and CDR2 YSYEKL.

The CDR3 sequence: CASSSIGQGGYGYTF. The CDR3 DNA is TGTGCCAGCAGTTCCATCGGACAGGGAGGCTATGGCTACACCTTC. This chain links TRBV27 with TRBJ1-2; 8 nucleotides align to TRBD1. Germline V gives CDR1 MNHEY, CDR2 SMNVEV (reference sequence). The ends lost 4 bases at V and 4 bases at J; junction bases unmatched: 8. This CDR3 has 15 residues.

This chain connects TRBV19 to TRBJ1-2; possibly TRBD1 for D (5 bases). The germline CDR1 and CDR2 sequences are LNHDA and SQIVND (reference sequence). Trimming cost V 4 bases and J 4 bases, with 16 bases left between them. This CDR3 has 15 amino acids. The CDR3 nucleotides are TGTGCCAGTAGTACTGACAGCGAAGTCCCCTATGGCTACACCTTC. Translation gives CASSTDSEVPYGYTF. Together with reference TRBV19 and TRBJ1-2, the CDR3 gives the full variable domain: DGGITQSPKYLFRKEGQNVTLSCEQNLNHDAMYWYRQDPGQGLRLIYYSQIVNDFQKGDIAEGYSVSREKKESFPLTVTSAQKNPTAFYLCASSTDSEVPYGYTFGSGTRLTVV.

The V call is TRBV6-2 or TRBV6-3, the J call TRBJ1-2; D unresolved. V lost 4 bases to trimming and J lost 0 bases, with 15 bases between them. Per germline, CDR1 MNHEY and CDR2 SVGEGT. CDR3 length: 16 amino acids. CDR3 nucleotides: TGTGCCAGCAGTTTACTTGAGAGGCGCGCTAACTATGGCTACACCTTC. Its translation is CASSLLERRANYGYTF.